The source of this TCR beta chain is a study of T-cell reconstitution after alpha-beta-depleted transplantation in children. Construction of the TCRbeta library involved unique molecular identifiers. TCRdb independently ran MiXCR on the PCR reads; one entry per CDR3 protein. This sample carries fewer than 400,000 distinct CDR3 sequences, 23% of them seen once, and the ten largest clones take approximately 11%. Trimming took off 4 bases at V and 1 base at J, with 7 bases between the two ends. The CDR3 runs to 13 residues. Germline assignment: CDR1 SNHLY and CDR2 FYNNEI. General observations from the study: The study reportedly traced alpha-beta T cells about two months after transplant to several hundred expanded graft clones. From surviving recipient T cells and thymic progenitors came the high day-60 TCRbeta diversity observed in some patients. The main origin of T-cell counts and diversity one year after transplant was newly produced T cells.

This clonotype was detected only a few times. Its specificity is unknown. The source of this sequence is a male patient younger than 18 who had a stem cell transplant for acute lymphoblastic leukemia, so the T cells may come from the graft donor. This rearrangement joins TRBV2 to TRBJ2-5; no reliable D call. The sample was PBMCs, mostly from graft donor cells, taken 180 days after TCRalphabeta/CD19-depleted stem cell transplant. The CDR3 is CASSGLTQETQYF. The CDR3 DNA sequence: TGTGCCAGCAGTGGGTTAACCCAAGAGACCCAGTACTTC.